Below are 9 T cell receptor beta chains sequenced from a single sample in a study of T cell responses to AZD1222 COVID-19 vaccine. This table comes from immunoSEQ multiplex PCR, and its TCRdb copy is limited to in-frame clones, with some not included. The table includes over 110,000 clones, 70% to 90% detected once. Sample: peripheral blood, taken on day 0 of AZD1222 vaccination. Receptors were obtained from an adult in good health.

The rearrangement uses TRBV5-1 and TRBJ1-6, with TRBD1 matching 9 bases. The CDR3 covers 15 residues. J was trimmed by 8 bases and V by 0 bases; bases with no gene match: 3. The germline V gene encodes CDR1 SGHRS and CDR2 YFSETQ. CDR3 nucleotide sequence: TGCGCCAGCAGCTTGGACAGGGGGCCGGATTCACCCCTCCACTTT. It yields the protein CASSLDRGPDSPLHF.

V is TRBV7-9 and J is TRBJ2-7, with 7 bases identical to TRBD2. The CDR3 is 17 residues long. Trimming at V came to 5 bases and at J to 2 bases, leaving 15 bases not matched to a gene. Germline V CDR1 and CDR2: SEHNR, FQNEAQ (reference sequence). Here the CDR3 reads CASSGIPRSSGTYEQYF. The CDR3 bases are TGTGCCAGCAGCGGAATACCTCGGTCTAGCGGTACCTACGAGCAGTACTTC.

The chain employs TRBV13 and TRBJ2-1; no clear D. V was shortened by 1 base and J by 0 bases, with 4 bases between the two germline ends. The CDR3 covers 14 residues. Germline V gene sequence: CDR1 PRHDT, CDR2 FYEKMQ (reference sequence). This CDR3 is CASSLASSYNEQFF. The CDR3 nucleotides read TGTGCCAGCAGCTTAGCCAGCTCCTACAATGAGCAGTTCTTC.

This chain links TRBV28 with TRBJ1-5; maybe TRBD1 (5 bases). Trimming took 8 bases from V and 0 from J, leaving 11 bases between them. The CDR3 sequence is 14 residues long. Germline CDR1 is MDHEN and CDR2 is SYDVKM. CDR3 bases: TGTGCCAGCTTTGGACACCATAGCAATCAGCCCCAGCATTTT. It codes for CASFGHHSNQPQHF.

This clone came up once. V gene TRBV4-2 combines with J gene TRBJ1-3, with D uncertain. Trimming removed 0 bases from V and 2 bases from J, with 20 bases in between. Germline V gene lookup returns CDR1 LGHNA and CDR2 YNFKEQ. The CDR3 loop spans 19 amino acids. Written as DNA, the CDR3 is TGTGCCAGCAGCCAAGAGCCTTGGGAACGGATCCTCCCTGGAAACACCATATATTTT. Protein sequence: CASSQEPWERILPGNTIYF.

This chain connects TRBV30 to TRBJ1-5; tentative D call: TRBD1 (5 bases). CDR3 size: 14 residues. Germline V gene lookup returns CDR1 GTSNPN and CDR2 SVGIG (reference sequence). Between the trimmed V and J ends, which lost 3 bases and 4 bases, there was a span of 13 bases. The CDR3 here is CAWSVGRGNQPQHF. The CDR3 DNA is TGTGCCTGGAGCGTTGGGAGGGGAAATCAGCCCCAGCATTTT.

The genes are TRBV21-1 and TRBJ2-1; the table gives TRBD2 as D, unverified against the DNA. TRBV21-1 is designated a pseudogene. CDR3 size: 15 residues. CDR3: CASSKGGLADNEQFF. CDR3 nucleotides: TGTGCCAGCAGCAAAGGGGGACTAGCCGACAATGAGCAGTTCTTC.

V is TRBV28 and J is TRBJ1-5; D ambiguous. CDR3 length equals 13 residues. V dropped 1 base and J dropped 7 bases, with 8 bases sitting between them. Per the germline V gene, CDR1 is MDHEN and CDR2 is SYDVKM. The CDR3 DNA reads TGTGCCAGCAGTTTATTAGGCCACCAGCCCCAGCATTTT. It specifies CASSLLGHQPQHF.

This sequence joins TRBV7-2 and TRBJ2-5, with TRBD1 identical over 7 bases. V was pared by 2 bases and J by 2 bases, with 2 bases of the junction left unmatched. The CDR3 extends over 14 amino acids. Germline values: CDR1 SGHTA, CDR2 FQGNSA. Here the CDR3 reads CASSLWGQQETQYF. The DNA of the CDR3 is TGTGCCAGCAGCTTATGGGGACAGCAAGAGACCCAGTACTTC.